This T cell receptor (beta chain) was retrieved from a study of blood T cell repertoires in COVID-19. TCRdb's table, derived via immunoSEQ multiplex PCR, lists solely in-frame clones and lacks some. The data hold approximately 220,000 clones, with 80% to 90% observed a single time. Germline V CDR1 and CDR2: MNHEY, SVGAGI. The CDR3 is 13 residues long. The V gene lost 7 bases and the J gene lost 9 bases, with 13 bases spanning the gap. The age range of participants was roughly 18 to 90 years, with residence in more than 20 US areas. The sequenced material came from PBMCs or T cells enriched from blood (not recorded which). This receptor was obtained from a woman aged 40 to 49 who had been exposed to COVID-19. V is TRBV6-5 and J is TRBJ1-6, with unresolved D. The CDR3 DNA reads as TGTGCCAGCAAAATAACCCCCGGTTCACCCCTCCACTTT. Translated, it gives CASKITPGSPLHF.